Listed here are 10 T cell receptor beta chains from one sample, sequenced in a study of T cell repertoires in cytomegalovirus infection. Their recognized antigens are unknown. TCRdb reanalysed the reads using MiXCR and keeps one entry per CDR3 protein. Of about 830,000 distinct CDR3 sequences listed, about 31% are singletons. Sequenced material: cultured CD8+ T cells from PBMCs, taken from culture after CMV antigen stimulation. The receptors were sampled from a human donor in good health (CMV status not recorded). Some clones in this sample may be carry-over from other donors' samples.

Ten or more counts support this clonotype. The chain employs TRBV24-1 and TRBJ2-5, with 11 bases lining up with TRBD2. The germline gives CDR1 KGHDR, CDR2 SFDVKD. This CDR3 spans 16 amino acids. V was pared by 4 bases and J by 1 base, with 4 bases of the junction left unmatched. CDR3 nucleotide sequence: TGTGCCACCAGTGAAACAGGGACTAGCGGCCAAGAGACCCAGTACTTC. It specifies CATSETGTSGQETQYF.

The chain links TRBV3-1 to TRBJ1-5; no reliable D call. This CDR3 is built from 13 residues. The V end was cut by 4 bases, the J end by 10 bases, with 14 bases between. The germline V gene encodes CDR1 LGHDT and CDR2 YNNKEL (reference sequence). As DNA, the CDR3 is TGTGCCAGCAGCCTAGAGGGCCAGGAACCCCAGCATTTT. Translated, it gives CASSLEGQEPQHF.

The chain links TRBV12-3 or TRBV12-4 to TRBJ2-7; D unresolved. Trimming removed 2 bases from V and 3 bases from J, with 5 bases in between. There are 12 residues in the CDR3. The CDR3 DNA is TGTGCCAGCAGTTTATACGGCTACGAGCAGTACTTC. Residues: CASSLYGYEQYF.

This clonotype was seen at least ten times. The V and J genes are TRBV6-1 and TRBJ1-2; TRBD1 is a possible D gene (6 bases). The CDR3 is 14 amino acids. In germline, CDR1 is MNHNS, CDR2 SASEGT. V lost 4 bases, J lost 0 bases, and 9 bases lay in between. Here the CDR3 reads CASSGRTANYGYTF. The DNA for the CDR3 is TGTGCCAGCAGTGGCCGGACAGCTAACTATGGCTACACCTTC.

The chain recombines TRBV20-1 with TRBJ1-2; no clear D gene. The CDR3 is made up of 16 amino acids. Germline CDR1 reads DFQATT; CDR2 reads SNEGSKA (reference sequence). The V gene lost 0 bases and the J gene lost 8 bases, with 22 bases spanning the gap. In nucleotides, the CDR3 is TGCAGTGCTAGAGATCGATCTGGGGAATCGGTAGGAGGCTACACCTTC. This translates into CSARDRSGESVGGYTF.

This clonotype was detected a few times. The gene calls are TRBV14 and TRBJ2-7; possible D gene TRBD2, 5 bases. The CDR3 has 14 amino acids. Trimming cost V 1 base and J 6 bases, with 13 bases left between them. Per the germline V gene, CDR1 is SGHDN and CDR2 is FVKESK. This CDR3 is CASSQGSSRSEQYF. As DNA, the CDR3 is TGTGCCAGCAGCCAAGGTTCTAGCAGGAGCGAGCAGTACTTC.

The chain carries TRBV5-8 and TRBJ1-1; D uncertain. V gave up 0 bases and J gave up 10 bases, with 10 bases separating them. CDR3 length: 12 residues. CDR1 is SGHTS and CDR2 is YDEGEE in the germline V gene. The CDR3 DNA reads TGTGCCAGCAGCTTGGGTTCTCCCGGAGCTTTCTTT. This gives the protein CASSLGSPGAFF.

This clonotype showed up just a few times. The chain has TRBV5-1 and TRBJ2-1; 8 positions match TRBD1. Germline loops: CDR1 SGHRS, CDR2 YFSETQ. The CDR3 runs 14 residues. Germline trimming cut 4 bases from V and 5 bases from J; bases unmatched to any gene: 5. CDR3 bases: TGCGCCAGCAGCCTCGGGACAGGAAACAATGAGCAGTTCTTC. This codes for CASSLGTGNNEQFF.

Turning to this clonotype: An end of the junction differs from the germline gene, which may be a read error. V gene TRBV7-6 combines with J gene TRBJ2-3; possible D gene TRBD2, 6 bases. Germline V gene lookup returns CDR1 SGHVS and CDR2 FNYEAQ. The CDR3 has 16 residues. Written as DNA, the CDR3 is TGTGCTAGCAGCCCCTTAACTAGCATAGTCACAGATACGCAGTATTTT. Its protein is CASSPLTSIVTDTQYF.

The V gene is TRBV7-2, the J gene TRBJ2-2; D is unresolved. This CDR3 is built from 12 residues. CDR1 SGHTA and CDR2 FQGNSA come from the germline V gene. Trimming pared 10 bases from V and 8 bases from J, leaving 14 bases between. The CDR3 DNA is TGTGCCAACAGTCCTTCGGCGGGGGAGCTGTTTTTT. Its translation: CANSPSAGELFF.